Below, 27 T cell receptor beta chains from the same sample are listed, as sequenced in a study of T cell repertoires in cytomegalovirus infection. Antigens of these TCRs are unknown. TCRdb analysed the reads with MiXCR anew, one entry per CDR3 protein. The table lists more than 55,000 distinct CDR3 sequences, approximately 22% of them singletons. The material sequenced was CD8+ T cells from cultured PBMCs, taken from culture after CMV antigen stimulation. Source of these receptors: a human donor in good health (CMV status not recorded). Some clones in this sample may be carry-over from other donors' samples.

The chain is built from TRBV7-9 and TRBJ1-5; 8 nucleotides line up with TRBD1. From germline, CDR1 is SEHNR and CDR2 FQNEAQ (reference sequence). The V gene end was trimmed by 5 bases and the J gene end by 4 bases; junction bases not matched to a gene: 7. The CDR3 loop spans 15 amino acids. The CDR3 DNA reads as TGTGCCAGCAGCCCCGGACAGGGTCCAAATCAGCCCCAGCATTTT. It is translated as CASSPGQGPNQPQHF.

There are many counts of this clonotype. The rearrangement joins TRBV7-2 to TRBJ1-3, with D unclear. Germline-derived CDR1 and CDR2 are SGHTA and FQGNSA. The V end lost 2 bases, the J end lost 0 bases, and 14 bases lay between the germline ends. This CDR3 has 17 amino acids. In DNA, the CDR3 is TGTGCCAGCAGCTTACGCGGACCGCTCTACTCTGGAAACACCATATATTTT. This translates into CASSLRGPLYSGNTIYF.

This clonotype was counted between two and nine times. The chain couples TRBV5-1 to TRBJ1-5, with D uncertain. The CDR3 is made up of 13 amino acids. Germline CDR1 and CDR2: SGHRS and YFSETQ. Trimming took 4 bases from V and 1 from J, leaving 6 bases between them. The CDR3 loop reads CASSTDSNQPQHF. DNA for the CDR3: TGCGCCAGCAGCACCGACAGCAATCAGCCCCAGCATTTT.

The sample holds a few counts of this clonotype. V is TRBV6-2 or TRBV6-3 and J is TRBJ1-5, with 7 bases matching TRBD1. The CDR3 totals 13 residues. V trimming: 6 bases; J trimming: 4 bases; junction bases outside the gene matches: 3. CDR1 is MNHEY, CDR2 SVGEGT, per germline. The CDR3 loop is CASRTGENQPQHF. The CDR3 nucleotides are TGTGCCAGCAGAACAGGGGAGAATCAGCCCCAGCATTTT.

The chain carries TRBV4-1 and TRBJ2-3, with D uncertain. Per germline, CDR1 MGHRA and CDR2 YSYEKL. V lost 0 bases, J lost 3 bases, and 13 bases lay in between. CDR3 length: 16 residues. The CDR3 here is CASSQEQWAATDTQYF. CDR3 nucleotides: TGCGCCAGCAGCCAAGAGCAGTGGGCGGCTACAGATACGCAGTATTTT.

This clonotype was observed a single time. The chain is built from TRBV4-1 and TRBJ2-5; tentatively, D is TRBD2 (5 bases). Germline CDR1 and CDR2: MGHRA and YSYEKL. This CDR3 has 14 amino acids. Between the trimmed V and J ends, which lost 2 bases and 5 bases, there was a span of 12 bases. The CDR3 DNA is TGCGCCAGCAGCCAATCGACTTCGGGGGAGACCCAGTACTTC. Its translation: CASSQSTSGETQYF.

V usage is TRBV27 and J usage is TRBJ1-1, with D possibly TRBD1 on 6 matching bases. Per germline, CDR1 MNHEY and CDR2 SMNVEV (reference sequence). This CDR3 is built from 14 residues. V was pared by 7 bases and J by 2 bases, with 14 bases between. CDR3: CASTRGGLNTEAFF. The CDR3 region has the DNA TGTGCCAGCACCCGGGGGGGGCTAAACACTGAAGCTTTCTTT.

This clonotype was seen only a few times. This chain joins TRBV4-1 and TRBJ2-1; 7 nucleotides align to TRBD1. CDR3 length equals 16 residues. The germline CDR1 and CDR2 sequences are MGHRA and YSYEKL. V lost 2 bases and J lost 7; bases outside the gene matches: 11. The CDR3 here is CASSQPQGTSGNEQFF. The CDR3 DNA follows: TGCGCCAGCAGCCAACCACAGGGGACAAGTGGGAATGAGCAGTTCTTC.

J is TRBJ2-5 and V is TRBV20-1, with D unresolved. Germline CDR1 is DFQATT and CDR2 is SNEGSKA (reference sequence). CDR3 size: 12 residues. Trimming took 3 bases from V and 5 from J, leaving 10 bases between them. The CDR3 here is CSARLELETQYF. CDR3 sequence (DNA): TGCAGTGCTAGGCTTGAATTGGAGACCCAGTACTTC.

The chain's CDR3 is CASLGLAGGSSTDTQYF. The CDR3 nucleotides read TGTGCCAGCCTTGGACTAGCGGGGGGCTCAAGCACAGATACGCAGTATTTT. The rearrangement joins TRBV19 to TRBJ2-3, with 14 bases fitting TRBD2. Germline lookup yields CDR1 LNHDA and CDR2 SQIVND (reference sequence). V was pared by 9 bases and J by 0 bases, with 8 bases of the junction left unmatched. This CDR3 has 17 amino acids.

The rearrangement uses TRBV7-2 and TRBJ2-7, with 8 bases that match TRBD1. The CDR3 is 12 residues long. Germline V gives CDR1 SGHTA, CDR2 FQGNSA. With V trimmed by 4 bases and J by 7 bases, 3 bases remained unmatched. CDR3 nucleotides: TGTGCCAGCAGCTGGACAGGGTCGGAGCAGTACTTC. It is translated as CASSWTGSEQYF.

This clonotype was observed many times. The J gene is TRBJ2-3, the V gene TRBV11-2; D is perhaps TRBD1 (6 bases). From germline, CDR1 is SGHAT and CDR2 FQNNGV. The CDR3 length is 16 residues. V shed 5 bases and J shed 0 bases, with 15 bases lying between them. CDR3 nucleotide sequence: TGTGCCAGCAGCCCCGGGACATTCGCTAGCACAGATACGCAGTATTTT. As protein: CASSPGTFASTDTQYF.

The chain uses TRBV6-5 and TRBJ1-1; D gene uncertain. With 2 bases removed from V and 6 bases from J, the gap between germline ends came to 4 bases. The CDR3 loop spans 11 amino acids. Germline loops: CDR1 MNHEY, CDR2 SVGAGI. CDR3 sequence (DNA): TGTGCCAGCAGTTACGCGGCTGAAGCTTTCTTT. Its protein is CASSYAAEAFF.

This clonotype was counted only a few times. The chain is built from TRBV6-5 and TRBJ2-6; D might be TRBD2 (6 bases). CDR1 and CDR2 (germline): MNHEY, SVGAGI. With 5 bases removed from V and 2 bases from J, the gap between germline ends came to 10 bases. This CDR3 spans 15 amino acids. CDR3 loop: CASSIAVTGANVLTF. The CDR3 region has the DNA TGTGCCAGCAGTATAGCGGTGACTGGGGCCAACGTCCTGACTTTC.

V is TRBV2 and J is TRBJ2-3; TRBD2 matches 8 bases. Germline V CDR1 and CDR2: SNHLY, FYNNEI. This CDR3 spans 17 amino acids. V shed 6 bases and J 0 bases; nucleotides not matched to a gene: 11. CDR3 loop: CASRLWLAGGSTDTQYF. In DNA, the CDR3 is TGTGCCAGCAGGTTGTGGCTAGCGGGCGGAAGCACAGATACGCAGTATTTT.

This clonotype was counted a few times. The chain recombines TRBV9 with TRBJ2-5; 11 bases are a match to TRBD2. The germline V gene encodes CDR1 SGDLS and CDR2 YYNGEE. Losses at the gene ends were 2 bases for V and 4 bases for J; bases not matched to a gene: 4. This CDR3 is built from 15 residues. The CDR3 is CASSVGLAGLETQYF. The CDR3 region has the DNA TGTGCCAGCAGCGTTGGACTAGCGGGCCTAGAGACCCAGTACTTC.

The table lists this clonotype with a few counts. The gene calls are TRBV14 and TRBJ1-1; unclear D gene. Trimming removed 0 bases from V and 1 base from J, with 9 bases in between. Germline CDR1 is SGHDN and CDR2 is FVKESK. The CDR3 spans 15 residues. The CDR3 nucleotides read TGTGCCAGCAGCCAAGAGGTTTGGGGGAACACTGAAGCTTTCTTT. Translated, it gives CASSQEVWGNTEAFF.

This clonotype was recorded at least ten times. The chain has TRBV27 and TRBJ1-5; D gene unclear. Trimming removed 6 bases from V and 3 bases from J, with 6 bases in between. The CDR3 sequence is 12 residues long. The germline V gene has CDR1 MNHEY and CDR2 SMNVEV (reference sequence). CDR3 region: CASSPPNQPQHF. CDR3 coding DNA: TGTGCCAGCAGCCCGCCCAATCAGCCCCAGCATTTT.

This clonotype was detected only a few times. The chain carries TRBV7-8 and TRBJ2-7; 7 nucleotides line up with TRBD1. The J segment lost 4 bases and the V segment lost 5 bases, leaving 14 bases of the junction unmatched. The CDR3 totals 16 residues. The germline gives CDR1 SGHVS, CDR2 FQNEAQ. The DNA of the CDR3 is TGTGCCAGCAGCCTGAAGACAGGGATCCCTCTATACGAGCAGTACTTC. Protein: CASSLKTGIPLYEQYF.

This clonotype was found a few times. The rearrangement joins TRBV12-3 or TRBV12-4 to TRBJ2-4; tentatively, D is TRBD1 or TRBD2 (6 bases each). The CDR3 consists of 15 residues. The V end was cut by 5 bases, the J end by 8 bases, with 19 bases between. The chain's CDR3 is CASSPAPQGGDIQYF. In DNA, the CDR3 is TGTGCCAGCAGTCCCGCACCACAGGGAGGAGACATTCAGTACTTC.

CDR3 in DNA: TGTGCCAGCAGCCCGGGACACTTAGCCAAAAACATTCAGTACTTC. It translates to CASSPGHLAKNIQYF. J is TRBJ2-4 and V is TRBV7-2; a weak D match, TRBD1 (6 bases). The germline V and J ends were trimmed by 5 bases and 0 bases, with 11 bases remaining between them. CDR1 and CDR2 from the germline V gene are SGHTA and FQGNSA. The CDR3 has 15 residues.

This clonotype was counted a few times. This sequence joins TRBV6-2 or TRBV6-3 and TRBJ2-7; D is undetermined. Germline V gene lookup returns CDR1 MNHEY and CDR2 SVGEGT. The germline V and J ends were trimmed by 8 bases and 1 base, with 6 bases remaining between them. The CDR3 extends over 11 amino acids. This chain's CDR3 is CASRISYEQYF. CDR3 in DNA: TGTGCCAGCCGAATTTCCTACGAGCAGTACTTC.

The rearrangement uses TRBV19 and TRBJ2-7, with 8 bases lining up with TRBD2. The length of the CDR3 is 15 residues. Germline lookup yields CDR1 LNHDA and CDR2 SQIVND (reference sequence). Trimming at V came to 4 bases and at J to 2 bases, leaving 7 bases not matched to a gene. The CDR3 DNA is TGTGCCAGTAGTAATCGTCTAGCGGGTACCTACGAGCAGTACTTC. This sequence encodes CASSNRLAGTYEQYF.

The CDR3 here is CASSYGQGADTQYF. The CDR3 DNA reads TGTGCCAGCAGTTATGGGCAGGGGGCAGATACGCAGTATTTT. The chain couples TRBV6-5 to TRBJ2-3; 7 bases align to TRBD1. With V trimmed by 3 bases and J by 4 bases, 4 bases remained unmatched. Germline CDR1 MNHEY, CDR2 SVGAGI. CDR3 size: 14 residues.

The V and J genes are TRBV6-1 and TRBJ2-6; D ambiguous. CDR3 length equals 15 residues. The germline V gene has CDR1 MNHNS and CDR2 SASEGT. Trimming removed 5 bases at V and 0 bases at J, with 8 bases between. The CDR3 DNA follows: TGTGCCAGCAGTAACAGCCTCTCTGGGGCCAACGTCCTGACTTTC. Amino acids: CASSNSLSGANVLTF.

The V and J genes are TRBV7-2 and TRBJ1-3; D might be TRBD1 (5 bases). The CDR3 covers 16 residues. V lost 3 bases to trimming and J lost 2 bases, with 14 bases between them. Germline V lookup: CDR1 SGHTA, CDR2 FQGNSA. The CDR3 here is CASSFRDPHPGNTIYF. The CDR3 bases are TGTGCCAGCAGCTTCAGGGACCCTCATCCTGGAAACACCATATATTTT.

This clonotype was seen repeatedly, ten times or more. V and J are TRBV7-9 and TRBJ1-5; the D gene is possibly TRBD1 (5 bases). Germline CDR1 reads SEHNR; CDR2 reads FQNEAQ (reference sequence). V gave up 3 bases and J gave up 4 bases, with 10 bases separating them. This CDR3 region has 14 residues. CDR3 protein: CASSFIDRNQPQHF. In DNA, the CDR3 is TGTGCCAGCAGCTTCATAGACAGAAATCAGCCCCAGCATTTT.